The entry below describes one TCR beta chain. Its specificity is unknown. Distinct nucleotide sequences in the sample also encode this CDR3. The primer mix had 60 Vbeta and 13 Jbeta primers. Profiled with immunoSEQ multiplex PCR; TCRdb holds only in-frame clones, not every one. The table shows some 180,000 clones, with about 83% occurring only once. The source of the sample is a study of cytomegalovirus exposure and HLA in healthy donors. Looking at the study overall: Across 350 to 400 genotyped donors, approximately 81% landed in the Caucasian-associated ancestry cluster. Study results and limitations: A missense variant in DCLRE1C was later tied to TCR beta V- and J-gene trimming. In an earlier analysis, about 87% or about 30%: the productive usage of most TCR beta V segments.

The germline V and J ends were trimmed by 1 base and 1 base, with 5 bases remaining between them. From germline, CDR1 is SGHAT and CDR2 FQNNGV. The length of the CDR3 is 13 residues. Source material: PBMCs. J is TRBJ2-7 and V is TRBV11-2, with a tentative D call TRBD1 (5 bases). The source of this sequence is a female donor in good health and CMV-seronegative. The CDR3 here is CASSLGQSYEQYF. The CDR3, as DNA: TGTGCCAGCAGCTTAGGACAGTCCTACGAGCAGTACTTC.